These 9 T cell receptor beta chains were all obtained from the same sample, sequenced in a study of blood T cells in healthy people across ages. Next came a second PCR, run for about 6 to 12 cycles, which used a sample-barcoded 5' primer along with a J-beta primer mix. TCRdb redid the calling of the 5' RACE reads with MiXCR, one entry per CDR3 protein. The sample consists of about 1.8 million distinct CDR3 sequences, just under 50% of them appearing once. Source material: blood. These TCRs come from a woman aged 35 to 49 in good health.

The genes are TRBV27 and TRBJ2-3; D is perhaps TRBD1 or TRBD2 (5 bases each). CDR3 size: 12 residues. The germline gives CDR1 MNHEY, CDR2 SMNVEV (reference sequence). V was trimmed by 7 bases and J by 4 bases, leaving 9 bases between them. The CDR3 loop reads CASKRGPDTQYF. CDR3 in DNA: TGTGCCAGCAAACGGGGCCCAGATACGCAGTATTTT.

The J gene is TRBJ2-4, the V gene TRBV29-1; possible D gene TRBD2, 6 bases. The CDR3 consists of 12 residues. The V and J ends lost 5 bases and 6 bases respectively, with 11 bases between them. Germline CDR1 is SQVTM and CDR2 is ANQGSEA. The CDR3, as DNA: TGCAGCGTTAGGGCGGGGCGAAACATTCAGTACTTC. Its protein product is CSVRAGRNIQYF.

This rearrangement joins TRBV28 to TRBJ2-5; TRBD2 agrees at 9 bases. This CDR3 is built from 16 residues. The germline V gene has CDR1 MDHEN and CDR2 SYDVKM. V trimming: 4 bases; J trimming: 6 bases; junction bases outside the gene matches: 12. The CDR3 loop reads CASSSFGAGGTKTQYF. In DNA form, the CDR3 reads TGTGCCAGCAGTTCTTTCGGAGCGGGGGGCACGAAGACCCAGTACTTC.

For this clonotype: At one end the junction does not follow the germline gene, possibly because of a read error. V usage is TRBV6-5 and J usage is TRBJ2-3; either TRBD1 or TRBD2 may fit D (6 bases each). Germline V gene lookup returns CDR1 MNHEY and CDR2 SVGAGI. CDR3 length: 12 amino acids. CDR3 in amino acids: CAAWGAGDTQYF. The CDR3 nucleotides read TGTGCCGCGTGGGGGGCTGGGGATACACAGTATTTT.

The chain carries TRBV24-1 and TRBJ2-1; possibly TRBD1 for D (5 bases). V was shortened by 5 bases and J by 5 bases, with 15 bases between the two germline ends. CDR1 and CDR2 from the germline V gene are KGHDR and SFDVKD. This CDR3 is built from 15 residues. The CDR3 here is CATSAVGDPNNEQFF. CDR3 DNA: TGTGCCACCAGTGCCGTAGGGGATCCCAACAATGAGCAGTTCTTC.

The V and J genes are TRBV12-3 or TRBV12-4 and TRBJ2-1; 13 positions agree with TRBD2. The CDR3 is 19 residues long. Unmatched junction bases numbered 12, after V lost 7 bases and J lost 0 bases. In nucleotides, the CDR3 is TGTGCCAGCACACACTCCGGGACTAGCGGGGTTCCCTCCTACAATGAGCAGTTCTTC. Protein product: CASTHSGTSGVPSYNEQFF.

The V and J genes are TRBV7-2 and TRBJ2-3; D gene uncertain. The CDR3 sequence is 17 residues long. CDR1 is SGHTA, CDR2 FQGNSA, per germline. V dropped 5 bases and J dropped 3 bases, with 21 bases sitting between them. The CDR3 sequence is CASSPPVPRFWTDTQYF. The CDR3 nucleotides are TGTGCCAGCAGCCCACCGGTCCCCAGATTCTGGACAGATACGCAGTATTTT.

The V gene is TRBV6-1, the J gene TRBJ2-7; D might be TRBD1 or TRBD2, each matching 5 bases. The CDR3 totals 14 residues. The V and J ends lost 4 bases and 1 base respectively, with 11 bases between them. Germline V gene sequence: CDR1 MNHNS, CDR2 SASEGT. CDR3 sequence reads: CASSGGDPSYEQYF. Written as DNA, the CDR3 is TGTGCCAGCAGTGGTGGGGACCCTTCCTACGAGCAGTACTTC.

CDR3 sequence (DNA): TGCGCCAGCAGCTTGAGTAGCGGGGGAAATGAGCAGTTCTTC. It yields the protein CASSLSSGGNEQFF. The chain has TRBV5-1 and TRBJ2-1, with TRBD2 matching 9 bases. Germline CDR1 is SGHRS and CDR2 is YFSETQ. The V segment lost 1 base and the J segment 7 bases; nucleotides outside the gene matches: 3. The CDR3 has 14 residues. The full variable domain, rest sourced from reference TRBV5-1 and TRBJ2-1, is KAGVTQTPRYLIKTRGQQVTLSCSPISGHRSVSWYQQTPGQGLQFLFEYFSETQRNKGNFPGRFSGRQFSNSRSEMNVSTLELGDSALYLCASSLSSGGNEQFFGPGTRLTVL.